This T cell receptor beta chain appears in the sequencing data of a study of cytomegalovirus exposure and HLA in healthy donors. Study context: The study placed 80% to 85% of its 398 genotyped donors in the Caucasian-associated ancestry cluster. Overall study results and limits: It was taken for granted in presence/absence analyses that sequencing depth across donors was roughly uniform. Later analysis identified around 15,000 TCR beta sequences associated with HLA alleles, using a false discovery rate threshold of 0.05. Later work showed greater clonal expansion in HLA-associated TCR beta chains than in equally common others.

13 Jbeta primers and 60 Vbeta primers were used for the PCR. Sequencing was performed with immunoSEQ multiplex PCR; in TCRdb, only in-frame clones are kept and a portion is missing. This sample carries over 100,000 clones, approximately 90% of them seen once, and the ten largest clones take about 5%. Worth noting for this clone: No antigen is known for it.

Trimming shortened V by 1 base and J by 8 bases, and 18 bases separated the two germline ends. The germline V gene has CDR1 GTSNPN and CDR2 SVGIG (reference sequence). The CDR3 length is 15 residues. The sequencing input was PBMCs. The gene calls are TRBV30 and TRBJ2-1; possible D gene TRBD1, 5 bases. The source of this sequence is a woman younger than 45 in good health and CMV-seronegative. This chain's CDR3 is CAWSGMRLEGDEQFF. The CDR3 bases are TGTGCCTGGAGTGGTATGAGGCTAGAAGGGGATGAGCAGTTCTTC.